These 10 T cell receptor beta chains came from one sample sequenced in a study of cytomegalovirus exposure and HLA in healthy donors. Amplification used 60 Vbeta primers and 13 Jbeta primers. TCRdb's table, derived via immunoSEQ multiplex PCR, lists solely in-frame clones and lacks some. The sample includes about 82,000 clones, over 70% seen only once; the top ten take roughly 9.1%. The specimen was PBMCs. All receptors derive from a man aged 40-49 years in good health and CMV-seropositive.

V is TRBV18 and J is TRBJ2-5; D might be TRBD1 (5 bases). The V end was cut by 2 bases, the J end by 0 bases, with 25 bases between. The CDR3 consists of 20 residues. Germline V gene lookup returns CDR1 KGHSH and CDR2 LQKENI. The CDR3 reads CASSPGRDSWGVRYQETQYF. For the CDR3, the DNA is TGTGCCAGCTCACCAGGTCGAGACAGCTGGGGTGTCAGATACCAAGAGACCCAGTACTTC.

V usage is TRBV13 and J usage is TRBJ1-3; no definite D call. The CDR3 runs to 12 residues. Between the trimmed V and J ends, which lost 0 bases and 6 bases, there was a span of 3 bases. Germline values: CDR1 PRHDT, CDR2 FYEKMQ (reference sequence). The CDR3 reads CASSLGVNTIYF. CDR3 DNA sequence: TGTGCCAGCAGCTTAGGCGTAAACACCATATATTTT.

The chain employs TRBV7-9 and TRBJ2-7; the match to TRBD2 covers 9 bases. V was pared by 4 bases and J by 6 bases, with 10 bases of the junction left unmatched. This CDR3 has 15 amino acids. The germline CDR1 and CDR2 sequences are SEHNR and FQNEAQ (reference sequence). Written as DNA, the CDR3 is TGTGCCAGCAGCTCCCTTGCCGGTAGCGGGAGCGAGCAGTACTTC. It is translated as CASSSLAGSGSEQYF.

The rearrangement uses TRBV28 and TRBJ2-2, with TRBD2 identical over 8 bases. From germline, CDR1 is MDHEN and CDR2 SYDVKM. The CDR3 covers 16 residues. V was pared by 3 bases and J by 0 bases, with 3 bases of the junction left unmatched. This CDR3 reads CASSFNGGANTGELFF. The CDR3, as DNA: TGTGCCAGCAGTTTTAACGGGGGGGCGAACACCGGGGAGCTGTTTTTT.

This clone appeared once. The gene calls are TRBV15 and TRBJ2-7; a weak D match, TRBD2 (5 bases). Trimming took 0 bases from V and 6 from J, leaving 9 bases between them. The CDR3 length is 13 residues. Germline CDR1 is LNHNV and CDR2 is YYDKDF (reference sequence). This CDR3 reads CATSRERGFEQYF. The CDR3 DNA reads TGTGCCACCAGCAGAGAACGAGGGTTCGAGCAGTACTTC.

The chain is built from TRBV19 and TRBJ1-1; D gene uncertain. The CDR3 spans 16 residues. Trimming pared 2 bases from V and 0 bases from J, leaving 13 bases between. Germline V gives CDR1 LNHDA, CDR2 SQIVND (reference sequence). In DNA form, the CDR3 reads TGTGCCAGTAGTATACCCTTTGGAGGGCTGAACACTGAAGCTTTCTTT. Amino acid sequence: CASSIPFGGLNTEAFF.

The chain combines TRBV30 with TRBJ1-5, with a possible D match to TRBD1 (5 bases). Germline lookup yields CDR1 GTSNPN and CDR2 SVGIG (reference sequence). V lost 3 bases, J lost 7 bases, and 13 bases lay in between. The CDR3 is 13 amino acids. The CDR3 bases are TGTGCCTGGAGAGCTGACAGCGACCAGCCCCAGCATTTT. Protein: CAWRADSDQPQHF.

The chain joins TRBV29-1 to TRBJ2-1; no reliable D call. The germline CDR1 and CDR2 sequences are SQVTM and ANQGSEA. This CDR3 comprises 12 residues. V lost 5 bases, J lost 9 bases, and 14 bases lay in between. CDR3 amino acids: CSVIMEFFEQFF. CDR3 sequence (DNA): TGCAGCGTTATAATGGAGTTCTTTGAGCAGTTCTTC.

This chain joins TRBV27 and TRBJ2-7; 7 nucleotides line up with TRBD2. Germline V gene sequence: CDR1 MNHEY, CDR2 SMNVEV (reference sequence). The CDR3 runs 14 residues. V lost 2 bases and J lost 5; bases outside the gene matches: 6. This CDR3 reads CASSLSVGGDEQYF. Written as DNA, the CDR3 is TGTGCCAGCAGTTTAAGCGTGGGGGGGGACGAGCAGTACTTC.

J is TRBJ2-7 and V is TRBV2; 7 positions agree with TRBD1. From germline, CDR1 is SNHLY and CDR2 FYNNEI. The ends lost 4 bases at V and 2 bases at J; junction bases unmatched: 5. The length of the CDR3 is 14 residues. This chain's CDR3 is CASSAGTVAYEQYF. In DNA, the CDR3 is TGTGCCAGCAGTGCCGGGACAGTGGCCTACGAGCAGTACTTC.